This entry describes one TCR beta chain. Per germline, CDR1 SGHDN and CDR2 FVKESK. The CDR3 runs to 12 residues. V gave up 3 bases and J gave up 5 bases, with 5 bases separating them. This specimen belongs to a study of blood T cell repertoires in COVID-19. Study as a whole: Acute-phase and convalescent COVID-19 samples originated in the United States, Italy and Spain.

Using immunoSEQ multiplex PCR, the repertoire was profiled, and TCRdb retains in-frame clones only, with some absent. The sample carries approximately 69,000 clones, less than 90% recorded once. Material for sequencing was peripheral blood. This TCR derives from a woman older than 75 with acute or convalescent COVID-19. The chain recombines TRBV14 with TRBJ2-1; D gene unclear. DNA of the CDR3: TGTGCCAGCAGCCAGGCTCACAATGAGCAGTTCTTC. Translating gives CASSQAHNEQFF.